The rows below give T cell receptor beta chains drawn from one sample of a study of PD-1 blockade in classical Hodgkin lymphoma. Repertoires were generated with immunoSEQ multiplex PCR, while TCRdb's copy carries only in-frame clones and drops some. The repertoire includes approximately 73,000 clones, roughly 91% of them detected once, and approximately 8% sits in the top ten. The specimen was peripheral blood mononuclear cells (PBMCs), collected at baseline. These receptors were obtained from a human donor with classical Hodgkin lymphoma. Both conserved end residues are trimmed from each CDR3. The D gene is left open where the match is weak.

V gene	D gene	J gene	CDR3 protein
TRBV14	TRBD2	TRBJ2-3	ASSDPGLAGGMDTQY
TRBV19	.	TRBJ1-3	ASNRWESSGNTIY
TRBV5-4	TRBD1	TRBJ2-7	ASSTGQGGYEQY
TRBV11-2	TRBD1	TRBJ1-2	ASGDRGGYT
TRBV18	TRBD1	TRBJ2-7	ASSPMWQGAYEQY
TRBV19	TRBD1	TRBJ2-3	ASSRDRGHTQY
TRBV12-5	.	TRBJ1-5	ASGLSTANQPQH
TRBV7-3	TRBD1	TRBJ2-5	ASSRTGGGETQY
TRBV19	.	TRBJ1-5	ASRLIGQYNQPQH
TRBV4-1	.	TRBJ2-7	ASSHPGNYEQY